This TCR beta chain was identified during a study of early T cells in non-severe SARS-CoV-2 infection. Study-level background: Sequencing of bulk RNA from unsorted whole blood was done, without chain pairing.

Notes on the study in general: Missing private and CD4 specificities, VDJdb matching favored anti-spike CD8 responses.

This clonotype was picked up many times. Its antigen remains unknown. Unique molecular identifiers were added to individual cDNA molecules. TCRdb redid the calling of the 5' RACE reads with MiXCR, one entry per CDR3 protein. The sample lists roughly 60,000 distinct CDR3 sequences, around 5.2% occurring once. From germline, CDR1 is SGHDT and CDR2 YYEEEE. V dropped 1 base and J dropped 4 bases, with 6 bases sitting between them. The CDR3 has 13 amino acids. The receptor comes from an adult who was a healthcare worker with PCR-confirmed SARS-CoV-2 infection or an uninfected control (not recorded which). This sequence joins TRBV5-6 and TRBJ1-5; no firm D call. The sequenced sample consisted of whole blood. CDR3 nucleotide sequence: TGTGCCAGCAGCTTGACGGGAAATCAGCCCCAGCATTTT. Its protein product is CASSLTGNQPQHF.